These T cell receptor beta chains were read from a single sample in a study of tumor-infiltrating lymphocytes in primary liver carcinoma. TCRdb recomputed calls from the multiplex PCR reads with MiXCR, one row per CDR3 protein. In the table there are roughly 53,000 distinct CDR3 sequences, about 68% of which are singletons. The sequencing input was liver tumor tissue from sampling region 2. The receptors originated from a man between 40 and 49 years old with primary liver carcinoma and hepatitis B virus infection. The CDR3 runs from the conserved cysteine through the conserved F or W. D genes are given only for firm matches. Clone sizes are given selectively: once, few, many, or a class where the clone is expanded.

clone size: once
D gene: NA
V gene: TRBV7-3
J gene: TRBJ1-2
CDR3 protein: CASSRSLMSGYTF
CDR3 DNA: TGTGCCAGCAGCCGATCCTTAATGTCAGGTTACACCTTC

clone size: medium-sized
D gene: NA
V gene: TRBV6-5
J gene: TRBJ2-5
CDR3 protein: CASSYRSTKETQYF
CDR3 DNA: TGTGCCAGCAGTTACCGTAGTACGAAAGAGACCCAGTACTTC

clone size: NA
D gene: NA
V gene: TRBV6-5
J gene: TRBJ1-1
CDR3 protein: CARSYAEPQDEAEAFF
CDR3 DNA: TGTGCCAGAAGTTACGCGGAACCCCAGGATGAGGCTGAAGCTTTCTTT

clone size: many
D gene: TRBD2
V gene: TRBV7-9
J gene: TRBJ2-2
CDR3 protein: CASSLISGRSGELFF
CDR3 DNA: TGTGCCAGCAGCTTAATTAGCGGGAGGTCCGGGGAGCTGTTTTTT

clone size: once
D gene: NA
V gene: TRBV29-1
J gene: TRBJ2-1
CDR3 protein: CSVEGSIGNEQFF
CDR3 DNA: TGCAGCGTTGAAGGGAGCATTGGCAATGAGCAGTTCTTC

clone size: NA
D gene: NA
V gene: TRBV6-5
J gene: TRBJ1-2
CDR3 protein: CAGSYKVSGGGGYTF
CDR3 DNA: TGTGCCGGCAGTTACAAAGTCTCGGGGGGCGGCGGCTATACCTTC

clone size: few
D gene: NA
V gene: TRBV6-1
J gene: TRBJ1-5
CDR3 protein: CAGSELGQPQHF
CDR3 DNA: TGTGCCGGTAGTGAATTGGGTCAGCCCCAGCATTTT

clone size: NA
D gene: NA
V gene: TRBV6-6
J gene: TRBJ1-5
CDR3 protein: CASSYGVEYGNRPQHF
CDR3 DNA: TGTGCCAGCAGTTACGGAGTAGAGTATGGCAATCGGCCCCAGCATTTT

clone size: NA
D gene: NA
V gene: TRBV20-1
J gene: TRBJ1-6
CDR3 protein: CSARQGNYNSSLHF
CDR3 DNA: TGCAGTGCTAGGCAGGGAAACTATAATTCATCCCTCCACTTT

clone size: NA
D gene: NA
V gene: TRBV6-6
J gene: TRBJ1-1
CDR3 protein: CASSYLIATTEAFF
CDR3 DNA: TGTGCCAGCAGTTACTTGATCGCGACCACTGAAGCTTTCTTT

clone size: few
D gene: NA
V gene: TRBV28
J gene: TRBJ1-5
CDR3 protein: CASSLRQGTDQPQHF
CDR3 DNA: TGTGCCAGCAGTTTAAGGCAGGGGACGGATCAGCCCCAGCATTTT

clone size: NA
D gene: NA
V gene: TRBV28
J gene: TRBJ1-2
CDR3 protein: CASSKQHRGGYTF
CDR3 DNA: TGTGCCAGCAGCAAACAGCACCGTGGTGGCTACACCTTC

clone size: NA
D gene: TRBD1
V gene: TRBV11-2
J gene: TRBJ2-2
CDR3 protein: CASKFNRDRVDTGELSF
CDR3 DNA: TGTGCCAGCAAATTTAATCGGGACAGGGTCGACACCGGGGAGCTGTCTTTT

clone size: NA
D gene: NA
V gene: TRBV20-1
J gene: TRBJ2-7
CDR3 protein: CSGGSKGEEYF
CDR3 DNA: TGCAGTGGGGGGAGTAAAGGCGAGGAGTACTTC

clone size: NA
D gene: NA
V gene: TRBV4-1
J gene: TRBJ1-2
CDR3 protein: CASKAGRTF
CDR3 DNA: TGCGCCAGCAAAGCGGGCCGCACCTTC

clone size: NA
D gene: NA
V gene: TRBV13
J gene: TRBJ2-3
CDR3 protein: CVSSLDSADAQYF
CDR3 DNA: TGTGTCAGCAGCTTAGATAGTGCAGATGCGCAGTATTTT

clone size: NA
D gene: NA
V gene: TRBV4-1
J gene: TRBJ2-1
CDR3 protein: CVSSQVSSSSGEHFF
CDR3 DNA: TGCGTCAGCAGCCAAGTTTCTAGCAGCTCAGGAGAGCACTTCTTC

clone size: NA
D gene: TRBD2
V gene: TRBV6-1
J gene: TRBJ2-3
CDR3 protein: CASSEAPSGNTDTQYF
CDR3 DNA: TGTGCCAGCAGTGAAGCTCCCAGCGGGAATACAGATACGCAGTATTTT

clone size: NA
D gene: TRBD1
V gene: TRBV12-3/TRBV12-4
J gene: TRBJ2-3
CDR3 protein: CASSFRGGTLSIDTQYF
CDR3 DNA: TGTGCCAGCAGTTTTAGAGGGGGCACGCTTAGCATAGATACGCAGTATTTT

clone size: NA
D gene: NA
V gene: TRBV29-1
J gene: TRBJ2-2
CDR3 protein: CSVSRGTTGELFF
CDR3 DNA: TGCAGCGTGTCACGCGGGACCACCGGGGAGCTGTTTTTT

clone size: NA
D gene: NA
V gene: TRBV29-1
J gene: TRBJ2-7
CDR3 protein: CRVEGPPSYGQYF
CDR3 DNA: TGCAGGGTGGAGGGGCCCCCGTCCTACGGGCAGTACTTC

clone size: many
D gene: NA
V gene: TRBV6-5
J gene: TRBJ2-7
CDR3 protein: CASSYRDPRSYEQYF
CDR3 DNA: TGTGCCAGCAGTTACCGGGACCCCAGATCCTACGAGCAGTACTTC

clone size: many
D gene: NA
V gene: TRBV10-3
J gene: TRBJ1-5
CDR3 protein: CAISESMSNQPQHF
CDR3 DNA: TGTGCCATCAGTGAGTCGATGTCCAATCAGCCCCAGCATTTT

clone size: once
D gene: NA
V gene: TRBV19
J gene: TRBJ2-2
CDR3 protein: CASSRDLNTGELFF
CDR3 DNA: TGTGCCAGTTCTCGCGACCTGAACACCGGGGAGCTGTTTTTT

clone size: once
D gene: NA
V gene: TRBV30
J gene: TRBJ2-2
CDR3 protein: CVWAGQTLTGELFF
CDR3 DNA: TGTGTTTGGGCTGGACAAACCCTCACAGGGGAGCTGTTTTTT

clone size: NA
D gene: NA
V gene: TRBV27
J gene: TRBJ2-7
CDR3 protein: CDSTLSWGNPYEQYF
CDR3 DNA: TGTGACAGCACCCTCTCTTGGGGTAACCCCTACGAGCAGTACTTC

clone size: many
D gene: NA
V gene: TRBV30
J gene: TRBJ2-5
CDR3 protein: CAWGITPGLQETQYF
CDR3 DNA: TGTGCCTGGGGCATAACGCCGGGACTTCAAGAGACCCAGTACTTC